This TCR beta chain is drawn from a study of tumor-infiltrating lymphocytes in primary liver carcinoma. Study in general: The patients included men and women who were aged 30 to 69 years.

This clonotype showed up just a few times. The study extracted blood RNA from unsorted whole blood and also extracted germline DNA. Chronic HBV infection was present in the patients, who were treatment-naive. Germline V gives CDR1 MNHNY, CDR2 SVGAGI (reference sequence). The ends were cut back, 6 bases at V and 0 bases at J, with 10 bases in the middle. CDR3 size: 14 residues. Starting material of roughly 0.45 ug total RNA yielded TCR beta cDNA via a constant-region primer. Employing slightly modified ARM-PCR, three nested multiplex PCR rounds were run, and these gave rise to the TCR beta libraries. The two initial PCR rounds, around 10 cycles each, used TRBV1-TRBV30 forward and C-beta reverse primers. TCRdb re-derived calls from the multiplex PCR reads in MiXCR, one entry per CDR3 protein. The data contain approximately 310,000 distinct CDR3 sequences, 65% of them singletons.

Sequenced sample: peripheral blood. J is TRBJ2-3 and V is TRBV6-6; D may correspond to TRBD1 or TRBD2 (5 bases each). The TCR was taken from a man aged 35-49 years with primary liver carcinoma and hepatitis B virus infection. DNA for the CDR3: TGTGCCAGCAGGAGGGGCAGTAGCACAGATACGCAGTATTTT. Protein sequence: CASRRGSSTDTQYF.